Listed here are 18 T cell receptor beta chains from one sample, sequenced in a study of identical twins. TCRdb processed the 5' RACE reads anew with MiXCR; each CDR3 protein has one entry. Of 1.5 million to 2 million distinct CDR3 sequences listed, about 31% are singletons. The sample taken for sequencing was cord blood. These receptors all stem from a newborn girl in good health.

This clonotype appeared a few times. V and J are TRBV27 and TRBJ2-2, with TRBD2 as a possible D gene (6 bases). Germline lookup yields CDR1 MNHEY and CDR2 SMNVEV (reference sequence). CDR3 length: 15 amino acids. V was trimmed by 5 bases and J by 0 bases, leaving 10 bases between them. The CDR3 nucleotides are TGTGCCAGCAGTCGGGGACTGTCGAACACCGGGGAGCTGTTTTTT. Amino acid sequence: CASSRGLSNTGELFF.

This clonotype was found once. The chain uses TRBV5-4 and TRBJ1-5; D is ambiguous. With 0 bases removed from V and 3 bases from J, the gap between germline ends came to 7 bases. This CDR3 region has 14 residues. Germline lookup yields CDR1 SGHNT and CDR2 YYREEE (reference sequence). CDR3 loop: CASSLEGYNQPQHF. The DNA of the CDR3 is TGTGCCAGCAGCTTGGAAGGCTACAATCAGCCCCAGCATTTT.

Many counts were recorded for this clonotype. This chain connects TRBV10-3 to TRBJ2-5; a weak D match, TRBD1 (6 bases). The CDR3 has 13 residues. Trimming shortened V by 7 bases and J by 2 bases, and 11 bases separated the two germline ends. Germline CDR1 is ENHRY and CDR2 is SYGVKD. Written as DNA, the CDR3 is TGTGCCATCAACGCACAGGGTCAAGAGACCCAGTACTTC. Translated: CAINAQGQETQYF.

V gene TRBV21-1 combines with J gene TRBJ1-5; the table's D gene call, TRBD1, was not cross checked with the DNA. TRBV21-1 is a documented pseudogene. The CDR3 spans 14 residues. CDR3 bases: TGTGCCAGCAACCCACAGGGGACAGATCAGCCCCAGCATTTT. Translating it yields CASNPQGTDQPQHF.

This chain uses TRBV20-1 with TRBJ2-1; D remains unclear. From germline, CDR1 is DFQATT and CDR2 SNEGSKA (reference sequence). This CDR3 is 11 amino acids long. Trimming took off 3 bases at V and 8 bases at J, with 8 bases between the two ends. CDR3 region: CSASSIDEQFF. The CDR3 coding sequence is TGCAGTGCTAGTTCGATCGATGAGCAGTTCTTC.

This clonotype was counted a few times. V and J are TRBV28 and TRBJ2-3; 8 bases align to TRBD2. The V segment lost 3 bases and the J segment 0 bases; nucleotides outside the gene matches: 5. The CDR3 runs to 16 residues. Germline V gene sequence: CDR1 MDHEN, CDR2 SYDVKM. This chain's CDR3 is CASSLPLAESTDTQYF. DNA for the CDR3: TGTGCCAGCAGTTTGCCACTAGCGGAGAGCACAGATACGCAGTATTTT. Drawing the rest from reference TRBV28 and TRBJ2-3, the complete variable domain is DVKVTQSSRYLVKRTGEKVFLECVQDMDHENMFWYRQDPGLGLRLIYFSYDVKMKEKGDIPEGYSVSREKKERFSLILESASTNQTSMYLCASSLPLAESTDTQYFGPGTRLTVL.

The rearrangement links TRBV6-1 to TRBJ1-2; D may be TRBD1 (5 bases). Germline loops: CDR1 MNHNS, CDR2 SASEGT. This CDR3 is 15 amino acids long. V dropped 3 bases and J dropped 4 bases, with 15 bases sitting between them. The CDR3, as DNA: TGTGCCAGCAGTGATGTGTGGACATCCCTCTATGGCTACACCTTC. It specifies CASSDVWTSLYGYTF.

The chain recombines TRBV20-1 with TRBJ2-5, with 9 bases fitting TRBD2. There are 13 residues in the CDR3. CDR1 and CDR2 from the germline V gene are DFQATT and SNEGSKA (reference sequence). J lost 5 bases, V lost 4 bases, and 5 bases had no gene match. The chain's CDR3 is CSATGTSTETQYF. CDR3 nucleotide sequence: TGCAGTGCTACCGGGACTAGCACGGAGACCCAGTACTTC.

In its sample, this clonotype was seen many times. The chain carries TRBV12-3 or TRBV12-4 and TRBJ2-3, with D possibly TRBD1 on 6 matching bases. Trimming left V 6 bases short and J 5 bases short, with 12 bases between. The CDR3 spans 13 residues. The CDR3 loop is CASSQRRGDTQYF. The DNA for the CDR3 is TGTGCCAGCAGCCAACGCAGGGGAGATACGCAGTATTTT.

The chain's CDR3 is CASSSGHTQTQYF. CDR3 nucleotides: TGTGCCAGCAGTTCCGGCCATACACAGACCCAGTACTTC. J is TRBJ2-5 and V is TRBV27; D not resolved. This CDR3 is built from 13 residues. The V end was cut by 4 bases, the J end by 6 bases, with 12 bases between. Germline V gene lookup returns CDR1 MNHEY and CDR2 SMNVEV (reference sequence).

A single count supports this clonotype. One base away lies a much larger clone, so this may be a sequencing read error. The rearrangement uses TRBV24-1 and TRBJ2-3; TRBD2 might be the D (5 bases). Germline V gene lookup returns CDR1 KGHDR and CDR2 SFDVKD. This CDR3 contains 13 residues. As DNA, the CDR3 is TGTGCCGCCAGTGACCGAGGAGGAGATACGCAGTATTTT. Translated, it gives CAASDRGGDTQYF.

About this clonotype itself: This sequence may be a read error, since a much larger clone differs from it by one base. The gene calls are TRBV7-8 and TRBJ2-3; 9 bases line up with TRBD2. This CDR3 region has 15 residues. Trimming removed 3 bases from V and 1 base from J; junction bases left unmatched: 2. Looked up from germline, CDR1 is SGHVS and CDR2 is FQNEAQ. The CDR3 DNA sequence: TGTGCCAGCAGCTTTCCTAGCGGGGGCACAGATACGCAGTATTTT. It specifies CASSFPSGGTDTQYF.

The rearrangement links TRBV2 to TRBJ1-6; D gene ambiguous. V lost 8 bases, J lost 6 bases, and 11 bases lay in between. The germline gives CDR1 SNHLY, CDR2 FYNNEI. The CDR3 extends over 13 amino acids. The CDR3 DNA is TGTGCCAGCGCTTCATCCCTTAATTCACCCCTCCACTTT. It translates to CASASSLNSPLHF. The variable domain in full, with the rest retrieved from reference TRBV2 and TRBJ1-6, is EPEVTQTPSHQVTQMGQEVILRCVPISNHLYFYWYRQILGQKVEFLVSFYNNEISEKSEIFDDQFSVERPDGSNFTLKIRSTKLEDSAMYFCASASSLNSPLHFGNGTRLTVT.

This sequence joins TRBV4-2 and TRBJ1-6, with 9 bases matching TRBD1. Germline CDR1 and CDR2: LGHNA and YNFKEQ. CDR3 length equals 15 residues. V lost 6 bases to trimming and J lost 9 bases; unmatched junction nucleotides: 9. The CDR3 loop reads CASRRADRGFSPLHF. The CDR3 nucleotides read TGTGCCAGCAGACGAGCGGACAGGGGTTTTTCACCCCTCCACTTT.

The chain uses TRBV20-1 and TRBJ2-1, with 10 nucleotides matching TRBD2. Germline V gene sequence: CDR1 DFQATT, CDR2 SNEGSKA (reference sequence). This CDR3 is built from 12 residues. With V trimmed by 2 bases and J by 12 bases, 4 bases remained unmatched. The CDR3 spells CSARLAGVSQFF. The DNA of the CDR3 is TGCAGTGCTAGACTAGCGGGAGTATCGCAGTTCTTC.

V and J are TRBV12-3 or TRBV12-4 and TRBJ2-1; D is undetermined. The V gene lost 3 bases and the J gene lost 8 bases, with 11 bases spanning the gap. The CDR3 is 13 amino acids. In DNA form, the CDR3 reads TGTGCCAGCAGTTTTCCATGGGGTTATGAGCAGTTCTTC. Protein: CASSFPWGYEQFF.

The chain has TRBV6-4 and TRBJ2-5; D perhaps matches TRBD1 (6 bases). Trimming pared 7 bases from V and 2 bases from J, leaving 11 bases between. CDR3 length equals 13 residues. Germline CDR1 reads MRHNA; CDR2 reads SNTAGT. CDR3 in amino acids: CASTYRVQETQYF. CDR3 DNA sequence: TGTGCCAGCACGTACAGGGTACAAGAGACCCAGTACTTC.

This clonotype was recorded a few times. This rearrangement joins TRBV20-1 to TRBJ2-5, with TRBD2 identical over 8 bases. This CDR3 comprises 14 residues. V lost 6 bases and J lost 11; bases outside the gene matches: 17. Germline CDR1 and CDR2: DFQATT and SNEGSKA (reference sequence). CDR3 in amino acids: CSAFGTGGPNEQYF. The CDR3 DNA reads TGCAGTGCCTTCGGAACGGGAGGGCCGAATGAGCAGTACTTC.